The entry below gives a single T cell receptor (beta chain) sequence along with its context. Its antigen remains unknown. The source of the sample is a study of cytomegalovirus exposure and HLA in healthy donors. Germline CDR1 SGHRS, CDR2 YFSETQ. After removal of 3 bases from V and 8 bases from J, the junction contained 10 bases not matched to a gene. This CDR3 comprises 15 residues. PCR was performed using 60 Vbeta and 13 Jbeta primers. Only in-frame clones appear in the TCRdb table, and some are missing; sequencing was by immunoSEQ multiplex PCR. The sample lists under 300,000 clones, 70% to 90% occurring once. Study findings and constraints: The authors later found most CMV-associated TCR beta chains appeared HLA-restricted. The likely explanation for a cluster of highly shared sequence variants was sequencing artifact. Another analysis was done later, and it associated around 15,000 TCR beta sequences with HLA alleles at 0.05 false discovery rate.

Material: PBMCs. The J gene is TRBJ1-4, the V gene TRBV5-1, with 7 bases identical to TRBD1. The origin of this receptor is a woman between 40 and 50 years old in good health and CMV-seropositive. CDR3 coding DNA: TGCGCCAGCAGCTCTCAGGGGGAACGAGGCGAAAAACTGTTTTTT. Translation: CASSSQGERGEKLFF.